This TCR beta chain is from a study of blood T cell repertoires in COVID-19 (dated by TCRdb to the early 2020s). With regard to the full study: Samples from collaborators originated in the United States, Italy and Spain and spanned both the acute and convalescent phases of COVID-19. Sample metadata almost always included a de-identified subject ID, COVID-19 status, age in years and sex. The prospective study material was composed of cDNA or gDNA derived from T cells, B-cell-depleted T cells, or PBMCs. The samples were drawn from two sources: the first 160 participants of the ongoing ImmuneRACE study, and 1,000 to 1,500 subjects contributed by 6 global collaborators. A freely available public database, intended as a resource for researchers studying the immune response to SARS-CoV-2, is where the repertoires were released. Where available, HLA class I and class II types were taken from metadata supplied by the sample provider and were not determined by assay-based typing. Subjects who had been exposed to COVID-19, were actively infected with it, or had recovered from it provided the deeply sampled blood TCRbeta repertoires that made up the dataset.

TCRbeta CDR3 regions were amplified from genomic DNA using the immunoSEQ Assay, a bias-controlled multiplex PCR. The paper's data handling went like this. The number of nucleated cells in each sample was estimated by amplification of reference gene primers within the assay. Sequence reads were collapsed and filtered to measure the absolute abundance of every unique TCRbeta CDR3 rearrangement. For each sample, productive Simpson clonality was calculated as the square root of Simpson's diversity index across productive rearrangements. The source is immuneACCESS, and TCRdb retained only in-frame sequences with V and J called. Part of the clones is not carried over; for the studies checked, unresolved V genes explain less than half of this, and the remainder is unexplained. V and J calls and clone size are copied from that table; D and trimming were computed from the DNA. The sample table shows roughly 170,000 clones, and roughly 90% are seen once. The ten largest make up less than 25% of the sample.

Cut back by 2 bases and 12 bases, the V and J ends lie 10 bases apart. For CDR1 and CDR2, the germline V gene lists MNHEY and SVGAGI. The CDR3 goes from the cysteine to the phenylalanine over 12 residues. Left in the record is the CDR3 DNA by itself, 36 bases read in frame from the first base. As regards this clone: Its recognized antigen is unknown. No much larger clonotype is one base removed from it; base qualities were not supplied.

Paper-wide results and their limitations: How much clinical and demographic metadata was included differed by source and by participant, and the metadata was provided uncurated.

Each collaborating institution followed its own protocols to collect whole blood in K2EDTA tubes. For TCRbeta analysis, collaborators shipped samples as frozen whole blood, isolated PBMCs, or DNA extracted from either of those sample types. The TCR comes from a man between 65 and 85 years old with active or convalescent COVID-19. Sequenced input: peripheral blood. The chain employs TRBV6-5 and TRBJ1-4; the D gene remains uncertain. The CDR3 reads as follows: CASSYPRGELFF. Read as DNA, the sequence is TGTGCCAGCAGTTACCCCCGGGGTGAACTGTTTTTT.